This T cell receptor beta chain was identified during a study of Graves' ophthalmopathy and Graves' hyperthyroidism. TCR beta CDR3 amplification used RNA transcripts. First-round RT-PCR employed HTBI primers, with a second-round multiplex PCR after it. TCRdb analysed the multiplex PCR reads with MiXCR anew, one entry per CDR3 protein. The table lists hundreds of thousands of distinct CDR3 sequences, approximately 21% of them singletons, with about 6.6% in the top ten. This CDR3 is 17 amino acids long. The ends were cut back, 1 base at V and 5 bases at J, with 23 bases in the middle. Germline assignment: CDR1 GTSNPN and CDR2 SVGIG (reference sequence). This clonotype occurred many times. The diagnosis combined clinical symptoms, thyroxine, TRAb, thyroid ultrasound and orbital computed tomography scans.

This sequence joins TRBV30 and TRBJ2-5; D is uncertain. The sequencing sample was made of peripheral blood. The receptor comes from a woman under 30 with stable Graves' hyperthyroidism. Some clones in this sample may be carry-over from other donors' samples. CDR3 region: CAWSAHSRYELGETQYF. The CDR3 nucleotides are TGTGCCTGGAGTGCACACTCCCGATATGAACTCGGGGAGACCCAGTACTTC.